This record concerns one T cell receptor beta chain sequence. Primers included in the PCR were 60 Vbeta and 13 Jbeta primers. This table comes from immunoSEQ multiplex PCR, and its TCRdb copy is limited to in-frame clones, with some not included. The profile shows 50,000 to 70,000 clones, 75% to 85% of them singletons. This entry is derived from a study of cytomegalovirus exposure and HLA in healthy donors. CDR3 size: 15 residues. Germline V gene data show CDR1 as SGHTA and CDR2 as FQGNSA. V was clipped by 7 bases and J by 0 bases; unmatched bases: 9. The sequenced sample was PBMCs. This receptor was taken from a human donor in good health. The chain carries TRBV7-2 and TRBJ2-7; TRBD1 matches 7 bases. This CDR3 reads CASNPLGGSSYEQYF. The CDR3 nucleotides are TGTGCCAGCAACCCCTTAGGGGGCAGCTCCTACGAGCAGTACTTC.